The rows below give T cell receptor beta chains drawn from one sample of a study of T-cell reconstitution after alpha-beta-depleted transplantation in children. TCRdb reprocessed the PCR reads with MiXCR, giving one entry per CDR3 protein. In the table there are 450,000 to 600,000 distinct CDR3 sequences, under 12% of which are singletons. The material was PBMCs, obtained before TCRalphabeta/CD19-depleted stem cell transplant. The receptors were sampled from a child younger than 10 with inherited bone marrow failure, due to receive a stem cell transplant. The CDR3 runs from the conserved cysteine through the conserved F or W. A D gene is named only where the DNA matches it firmly. Clone sizes are given selectively: once, few, many, or a class where the clone is expanded.

>many|NA|TRBV11-2|TRBJ2-7
TGTGCCAGCAGCCCGGATCTCTACGAGCAGTACTTC
CASSPDLYEQYF
>many|TRBD2|TRBV2|TRBJ2-5
TGTGCCAGCAGTGTTTTAGCGGGAGTGGAGACCCAGTACTTC
CASSVLAGVETQYF
>NA|TRBD2|TRBV12-3/TRBV12-4|TRBJ2-1
TGTGCCAGCAGTCCTTGGACTAGCGGGATGACCTTCACCTACAATGAGCAGTTCTTC
CASSPWTSGMTFTYNEQFF
>NA|TRBD1|TRBV5-1|TRBJ2-5
TGCGCCAGCAGCGCGGGACAGGCCGCACAAGAGACCCAGTACTTC
CASSAGQAAQETQYF
>many|NA|TRBV7-9|TRBJ2-1
TGTGCCAGCAGCTTAGGCTCGGCCATTGGGAATGAGCAGTTCTTC
CASSLGSAIGNEQFF
>many|TRBD2|TRBV7-8|TRBJ2-7
TGTGCCAGCAGCTTAGGAACTAGCGGGGGATCCTACGAGCAGTACTTC
CASSLGTSGGSYEQYF
>NA|TRBD2|TRBV20-1|TRBJ2-7
TGCAGTGCTAGGGCGAGCGGGAGGGTCGACGAGCAGTACTTC
CSARASGRVDEQYF
>many|NA|TRBV27|TRBJ1-1
TGTGCCAGCGGAGACTTAACGGTTCCCATGAACACTGAAGCTTTCTTT
CASGDLTVPMNTEAFF
>NA|NA|TRBV4-3|TRBJ2-7
TGCGCCAGCAGCCAAGATTGGGCTAGCGATTCCCACGAGCAGTACTTC
CASSQDWASDSHEQYF
>many|NA|TRBV12-3/TRBV12-4|TRBJ2-7
TGTGCCAGCAGCCCCGGGACATCCCGCTCCTACGAGCAGTACTTC
CASSPGTSRSYEQYF
>few|TRBD1|TRBV29-1|TRBJ1-2
TGCAGCGCGGGACAGCCTAGAGACTATGGCTACACCTTC
CSAGQPRDYGYTF
>many|NA|TRBV6-1|TRBJ2-7
TGTGCCAGCAGTGATATCGGGGGCGACTACGAGCAGTACTTC
CASSDIGGDYEQYF
>NA|TRBD1|TRBV7-2|TRBJ1-2
TGTGCCAGCAGCTACCAGGGGGGGATACACTATGGCTACACCTTC
CASSYQGGIHYGYTF
>many|NA|TRBV5-1|TRBJ2-5
TGCGCCAGCAGCCCGACTGTTCGTTCAGAGACCCAGTACTTC
CASSPTVRSETQYF
>many|NA|TRBV29-1|TRBJ1-2
TGCAGCGTTGAAGATCGTTCAACATACTATGGCTACACCTTC
CSVEDRSTYYGYTF
>few|TRBD2|TRBV6-5|TRBJ2-7
TGTGCCAGCAGTTATGGGGTTTTTAGCGGGATATACGAGCAGTACTTC
CASSYGVFSGIYEQYF
>many|NA|TRBV9|TRBJ2-7
TGTGCCAGCAGCGAGGGGGTCGGCGGGTCCTACGAGCAGTACTTC
CASSEGVGGSYEQYF
>many|NA|TRBV12-3/TRBV12-4|TRBJ2-7
TGTGCCAGCAGTTTGAGGTCGGGAGTCTACGAGCAGTACTTC
CASSLRSGVYEQYF
>many|NA|TRBV7-2|TRBJ2-5
TGTGCCAGCAGCGTCTTAGGGGGGCAAGAGACCCAGTACTTC
CASSVLGGQETQYF
>many|NA|TRBV5-6|TRBJ1-5
TGTGCCAGCAGCAGCACGGAGGAGGGCAATCAGCCCCAGCATTTT
CASSSTEEGNQPQHF
>many|NA|TRBV20-1|TRBJ2-5
TGCAGTGCTGCCCGTTCGGAGCAAGAGACCCAGTACTTC
CSAARSEQETQYF
>many|NA|TRBV20-1|TRBJ2-7
TGCAGTGCTAGAGTGCTAGGACTCCCTTTCAGCGAGCAGTACTTC
CSARVLGLPFSEQYF
>NA|NA|TRBV2|TRBJ2-5
TGTGCCAGCAGCCAAAGGACACATCAAGAGACCCAGTACTTC
CASSQRTHQETQYF
>NA|TRBD2|TRBV20-1|TRBJ2-7
TGCAGTGCTAGAGATCCGCGGGAGCTGGGCGAGCAGTACTTC
CSARDPRELGEQYF
>NA|TRBD1|TRBV29-1|TRBJ1-2
TGCAGCGCCCATTACGGTGACAGGGGAGATGGCTACACCTTC
CSAHYGDRGDGYTF
>many|NA|TRBV6-6|TRBJ2-7
TGTGCCAGCAGTTACAACTTTAGGGACGAGCAGTACTTC
CASSYNFRDEQYF
>many|NA|TRBV18|TRBJ2-2
TGTGCCAGCTCACCTCGCCAGGATGGTTCCGGGGAGCTGTTTTTT
CASSPRQDGSGELFF
>many|NA|TRBV18|TRBJ2-2
TGTGCCAGCTCACCAATAAACCGGGACCGAGGGACCGGGGAGCTGTTTTTT
CASSPINRDRGTGELFF
>NA|NA|TRBV20-1|TRBJ2-7
TGCAGTGCTAGACTAGTTACTGCGGCCTACGAGCAGTACTTC
CSARLVTAAYEQYF
>many|NA|TRBV29-1|TRBJ2-7
TGCAGCGTTGGGTCTGATTACGAGCAGTACTTC
CSVGSDYEQYF